These 12 T cell receptor beta chains came from one sample sequenced in a study of T cell responses to AZD1222 COVID-19 vaccine. Method: immunoSEQ multiplex PCR; TCRdb's copy keeps in-frame clones and lacks some. The sample has roughly 80,000 clones, roughly 90% seen once. The material sequenced was peripheral blood, taken on day 0 of AZD1222 vaccination. Receptors were obtained from an adult in good health.

This chain uses TRBV16 with TRBJ1-6; D not certain. Trimming removed 4 bases from V and 6 bases from J, with 7 bases in between. The CDR3 loop spans 13 amino acids. Germline CDR1 reads KGHSY; CDR2 reads FQNENV. CDR3 nucleotide sequence: TGTGCCAGCAGCCCGTCTTCTAATTCACCCCTCCACTTT. It encodes CASSPSSNSPLHF.

This clone occurred once. Other DNA sequences from this sample encode an identical CDR3 as well. The chain carries TRBV7-9 and TRBJ1-2, with D hard to call. V lost 1 base and J lost 3, with 6 bases in between. The CDR3 is 13 residues long. The germline CDR1 and CDR2 sequences are SEHNR and FQNEAQ (reference sequence). The CDR3 region has the DNA TGTGCCAGCAGCTTAGGGACCCACTATGGCTACACCTTC. It specifies CASSLGTHYGYTF.

V and J are TRBV24-1 and TRBJ2-3; D gene unclear. With 1 base removed from V and 0 bases from J, the gap between germline ends came to 7 bases. Germline V lookup: CDR1 KGHDR, CDR2 SFDVKD. The CDR3 extends over 15 amino acids. CDR3 sequence (DNA): TGTGCCACCAGTGATTTTGAACTGAGCACAGATACGCAGTATTTT. Its protein is CATSDFELSTDTQYF.

This chain links TRBV30 with TRBJ1-2; a possible D gene is TRBD1 (5 bases). CDR1 is GTSNPN, CDR2 SVGIG, per germline (reference sequence). The V and J ends lost 3 bases and 8 bases respectively, with 13 bases between them. The CDR3 loop spans 12 amino acids. The CDR3: CAWRGLPYGYTF. The CDR3 DNA reads as TGTGCCTGGAGGGGGCTTCCCTACGGCTACACCTTC.

This chain connects TRBV28 to TRBJ2-7; 7 nucleotides line up with TRBD1. V was pared by 4 bases and J by 3 bases, with 9 bases of the junction left unmatched. The CDR3 is 15 amino acids. Germline CDR1 and CDR2: MDHEN and SYDVKM. The CDR3 spells CASSSGQAPDYEQYF. CDR3 nucleotide sequence: TGTGCCAGCAGTTCCGGACAGGCGCCAGACTACGAGCAGTACTTC.

The V call is TRBV7-9, the J call TRBJ1-2, with D hard to call. Germline CDR1 and CDR2: SEHNR and FQNEAQ (reference sequence). V was cut by 0 bases and J by 1 base, with 9 bases left in between. This CDR3 has 15 residues. The CDR3 here is CASSLAGFFNYGYTF. Here the CDR3 DNA reads TGTGCCAGCAGCTTAGCTGGTTTCTTTAACTATGGCTACACCTTC. Together with reference TRBV7-9 and TRBJ1-2, the CDR3 gives the full variable domain: DTGVSQNPRHKITKRGQNVTFRCDPISEHNRLYWYRQTLGQGPEFLTYFQNEAQLEKSRLLSDRFSAERPKGSFSTLEIQRTEQGDSAMYLCASSLAGFFNYGYTFGSGTRLTVV.

This clone was picked up a small number of times. The V and J genes are TRBV5-5 and TRBJ1-1; tentative D call: TRBD1 (6 bases). The CDR3 runs 13 residues. Trimming removed 3 bases at V and 7 bases at J, with 13 bases between. Germline V gene sequence: CDR1 SGHKS, CDR2 YYEKEE (reference sequence). The chain's CDR3 is CASSSRGQLEAFF. CDR3 nucleotides: TGTGCCAGCAGCTCCCGTGGACAGCTTGAAGCTTTCTTT.

This chain connects TRBV27 to TRBJ2-3, with 7 bases aligning to TRBD1. The V gene's germline CDR1 is MNHEY and CDR2 SMNVEV (reference sequence). The CDR3 loop spans 14 amino acids. V shed 5 bases, J shed 6 bases, and the junction held 8 bases outside the gene matches. CDR3 amino acids: CASSPTPTGDTQYF. The CDR3 DNA reads TGTGCCAGCAGTCCCACCCCGACAGGGGATACGCAGTATTTT.

The chain couples TRBV4-2 to TRBJ2-7; TRBD2 is a possible D gene (7 bases). This CDR3 has 15 residues. The germline V and J ends were trimmed by 1 base and 3 bases, with 13 bases remaining between them. Per germline, CDR1 LGHNA and CDR2 YNFKEQ. CDR3 DNA: TGTGCCAGCAGCCAAGTAGGCGGGGGCCTCTACGAGCAGTACTTC. Protein: CASSQVGGGLYEQYF.

This clone occurred once. The V call is TRBV7-3, the J call TRBJ1-3; maybe TRBD1 (5 bases). This CDR3 contains 14 residues. The germline gives CDR1 SGHTA, CDR2 FQGTGA. Deletions cut 0 bases from V and 2 bases from J, with 5 bases between. Here the CDR3 DNA reads TGTGCCAGCAGCTTAACAGGGGCTGGAAACACCATATATTTT. Encoded protein: CASSLTGAGNTIYF.

This clone appeared a few times. The chain combines TRBV7-2 with TRBJ1-2; D uncertain. The CDR3 is made up of 14 amino acids. Trimming removed 5 bases at V and 8 bases at J, with 18 bases between. Germline V gives CDR1 SGHTA, CDR2 FQGNSA. DNA of the CDR3: TGTGCCAGCAGCCCACAGACCCCCCTCGTCGGCTACACCTTC. It is translated as CASSPQTPLVGYTF.

J is TRBJ1-2 and V is TRBV11-2, with D possibly being TRBD1 (6 bases). Trimming left V 0 bases short and J 7 bases short, with 18 bases between. The CDR3 runs 16 residues. Germline values: CDR1 SGHAT, CDR2 FQNNGV. The chain's CDR3 is CASSLDPGQRIGGYTF. In DNA form, the CDR3 reads TGTGCCAGCAGCTTAGATCCCGGACAGCGAATCGGTGGCTACACCTTC.